The 17 T cell receptor beta chains listed next were all sequenced from one sample in a study of control samples from healthy donors and cancer patients. Clones were sequenced by immunoSEQ multiplex PCR, and TCRdb holds only the in-frame ones, with some missing. The table lists roughly 130,000 clones, 90% of them singletons, with almost 2.5% in the top ten. Sequencing input: blood. Receptors were obtained from a man younger than 30 in good health.

The V gene is TRBV6-2 or TRBV6-3, the J gene TRBJ2-5; D unresolved. This CDR3 comprises 12 residues. CDR1 and CDR2 from the germline V gene are MNHEY and SVGEGT. V was cut by 0 bases and J by 4 bases, with 3 bases left in between. CDR3 DNA sequence: TGTGCCAGCAGTTACTCGTCAGAGACCCAGTACTTC. Residues: CASSYSSETQYF.

The rearrangement links TRBV3-1 (or the pseudogene TRBV3-2) to TRBJ1-1; 8 positions match TRBD1. Germline CDR1 reads LGHDT; CDR2 reads YNNKEL (reference sequence). The CDR3 contains 16 residues. V gave up 5 bases and J gave up 1 base; unmatched junction bases: 9. The CDR3 region has the DNA TGTGCCAGCAGCAGTCCCAGGGGGCACGGGAACACTGAAGCTTTCTTT. The encoded protein is CASSSPRGHGNTEAFF.

J is TRBJ2-3 and V is TRBV6-4, with 13 bases lining up with TRBD2. Looked up from germline, CDR1 is MRHNA and CDR2 is SNTAGT. CDR3 size: 16 residues. V trimming: 5 bases; J trimming: 1 base; junction bases outside the gene matches: 3. CDR3 loop: CASSPGTSGGTDTQYF. DNA of the CDR3: TGTGCCAGCAGTCCCGGGACTAGCGGGGGCACAGATACGCAGTATTTT.

The J gene is TRBJ2-2, the V gene TRBV11-2, with no clear D. Looked up from germline, CDR1 is SGHAT and CDR2 is FQNNGV. The V end was cut by 5 bases, the J end by 0 bases, with 10 bases between. CDR3 length: 15 amino acids. The CDR3: CASSPWLTNTGELFF. The CDR3, as DNA: TGTGCCAGCAGCCCGTGGCTTACGAACACCGGGGAGCTGTTTTTT.

The V call is TRBV4-2, the J call TRBJ1-1; no clear D. Per the germline V gene, CDR1 is LGHNA and CDR2 is YNFKEQ. V lost 0 bases and J 8 bases, leaving 7 bases between the germline ends. CDR3 length: 12 residues. The CDR3 protein is CASSQDMGEAFF. The DNA for the CDR3 is TGTGCCAGCAGCCAAGATATGGGGGAAGCTTTCTTT.

V gene TRBV5-4 combines with J gene TRBJ2-2, with D perhaps TRBD1 (6 bases). From germline, CDR1 is SGHNT and CDR2 YYREEE (reference sequence). The CDR3 has 15 amino acids. The V end lost 5 bases, the J end lost 2 bases, and 13 bases lay between the germline ends. The CDR3 DNA sequence: TGTGCCAGCAGGCCTGACAGGACCAACACCGGGGAGCTGTTTTTT. This gives the protein CASRPDRTNTGELFF.

The chain links TRBV2 to TRBJ1-6; no reliable D call. Trimming stripped 6 bases from V and 8 bases from J, with 8 bases between. Germline CDR1 and CDR2: SNHLY and FYNNEI. CDR3 length: 12 amino acids. Here the CDR3 DNA reads TGTGCCAGCAGCCGTTCTGATTCACCCCTCCACTTT. It codes for CASSRSDSPLHF.

This chain links TRBV11-2 with TRBJ2-7, with 9 bases matching TRBD2. CDR3 size: 16 residues. The germline V gene encodes CDR1 SGHAT and CDR2 FQNNGV. Trimming took 6 bases from V and 6 from J; bases not matched to a gene: 15. The CDR3 coding sequence is TGTGCCAGCAGTCCCGTCTATGGGGCTAGCGGGACCGAGCAGTACGTC. Protein product: CASSPVYGASGTEQYV.

This clone was detected once. This chain links TRBV7-2 with TRBJ1-4; 7 bases are shared with TRBD1. The V gene end was trimmed by 3 bases and the J gene end by 8 bases; junction bases not matched to a gene: 9. CDR1 and CDR2 from the germline V gene are SGHTA and FQGNSA. The CDR3 is made up of 15 amino acids. The CDR3 region has the DNA TGTGCCAGCAGCTTCTTGGAGGGGGCAGGAGAAAAACTGTTTTTT. Its translation: CASSFLEGAGEKLFF.

This clone was found once. The rearrangement uses TRBV29-1 and TRBJ1-2; 7 bases agree with TRBD1. This CDR3 is 14 amino acids long. V shed 0 bases and J 4 bases; nucleotides not matched to a gene: 5. Per the germline V gene, CDR1 is SQVTM and CDR2 is ANQGSEA. The CDR3 DNA sequence: TGCAGCGTTGAAGAAACAGGGGCCGGCTATGGCTACACCTTC. Its translation is CSVEETGAGYGYTF.

The chain has TRBV24-1 and TRBJ2-5; 7 bases line up with TRBD2. The CDR3 totals 16 residues. V dropped 4 bases and J dropped 0; count of bases not matched to a gene: 7. The germline V gene has CDR1 KGHDR and CDR2 SFDVKD. DNA of the CDR3: TGTGCCACCAGTGACGTAGAGCGGGGACACCAAGAGACCCAGTACTTC. Protein sequence: CATSDVERGHQETQYF.

This chain connects TRBV4-1 to TRBJ2-1; 10 nucleotides line up with TRBD1. CDR3 length equals 17 residues. CDR1 and CDR2 from the germline V gene are MGHRA and YSYEKL. The V segment lost 1 base and the J segment 4 bases; nucleotides outside the gene matches: 7. CDR3 nucleotide sequence: TGCGCCAGCAGCCAAGCCGGGGGGACAGGGGCTTACAATGAGCAGTTCTTC. It yields the protein CASSQAGGTGAYNEQFF.

The gene calls are TRBV4-1 and TRBJ1-3, with TRBD1 identical over 9 bases. Germline values: CDR1 MGHRA, CDR2 YSYEKL. The CDR3 has 17 amino acids. Trimming cost V 0 bases and J 1 base; bases outside gene matches: 4. The DNA of the CDR3 is TGCGCCAGCAGCCAAGACGGGACAGGGAGATCTGGAAACACCATATATTTT. It translates to CASSQDGTGRSGNTIYF.

The gene calls are TRBV3-1 (or the pseudogene TRBV3-2) and TRBJ2-7; D call uncertain. V dropped 3 bases and J dropped 2 bases, with 11 bases sitting between them. Germline V gene data show CDR1 as LGHDT and CDR2 as YNNKEL (reference sequence). The CDR3 runs 14 residues. CDR3 sequence reads: CASSHERRAYEQYF. CDR3 nucleotide sequence: TGTGCCAGCAGCCACGAGCGACGGGCCTACGAGCAGTACTTC.

This clone was seen just once. The DNA of the CDR3 is TGCGCCAGCAGCGTCCCCGCCCCGGAGCGGGGTCGCCCCGGGGAGCTGTTTTTT. It yields the protein CASSVPAPERGRPGELFF. The V call is TRBV5-1, the J call TRBJ2-2; 7 bases map to TRBD2. The ends lost 4 bases at V and 6 bases at J; junction bases unmatched: 18. CDR1 and CDR2 from the germline V gene are SGHRS and YFSETQ. The CDR3 is 18 residues long. Full variable domain (rest looked up from reference TRBV5-1 and TRBJ2-2): KAGVTQTPRYLIKTRGQQVTLSCSPISGHRSVSWYQQTPGQGLQFLFEYFSETQRNKGNFPGRFSGRQFSNSRSEMNVSTLELGDSALYLCASSVPAPERGRPGELFFGEGSRLTVL.

This chain connects TRBV6-4 to TRBJ1-1; no clear D gene. The germline V gene encodes CDR1 MRHNA and CDR2 SNTAGT. The V end was cut by 3 bases, the J end by 4 bases, with 9 bases between. This CDR3 comprises 13 residues. CDR3 loop: CASSELTGTEAFF. The DNA of the CDR3 is TGTGCCAGCAGTGAACTCACCGGCACTGAAGCTTTCTTT.

This clone was counted once. The chain has TRBV10-3 and TRBJ2-1; 8 nucleotides agree with TRBD1. V shed 6 bases and J 6 bases; nucleotides not matched to a gene: 10. The CDR3 runs 15 residues. Germline CDR1 reads ENHRY; CDR2 reads SYGVKD. The CDR3 sequence is CAIRGEDRVVNEQFF. The CDR3 nucleotides read TGTGCCATCAGGGGGGAGGACAGGGTTGTCAATGAGCAGTTCTTC.